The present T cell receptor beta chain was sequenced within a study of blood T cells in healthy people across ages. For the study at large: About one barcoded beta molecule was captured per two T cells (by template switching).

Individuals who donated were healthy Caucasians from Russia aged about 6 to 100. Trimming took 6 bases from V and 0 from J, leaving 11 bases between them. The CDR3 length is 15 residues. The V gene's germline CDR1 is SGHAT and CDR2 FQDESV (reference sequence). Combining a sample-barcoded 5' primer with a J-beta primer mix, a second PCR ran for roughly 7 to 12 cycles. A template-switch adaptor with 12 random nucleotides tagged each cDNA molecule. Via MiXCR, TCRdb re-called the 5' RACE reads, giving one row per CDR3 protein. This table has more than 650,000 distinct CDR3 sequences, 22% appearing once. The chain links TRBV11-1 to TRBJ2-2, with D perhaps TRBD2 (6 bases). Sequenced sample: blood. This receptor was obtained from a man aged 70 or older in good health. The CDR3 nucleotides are TGTGCCAGCAGGCCTAGCGCTGCGAACACCGGGGAGCTGTTTTTT. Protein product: CASRPSAANTGELFF. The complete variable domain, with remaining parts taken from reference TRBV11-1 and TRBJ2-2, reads EAEVAQSPRYKITEKSQAVAFWCDPISGHATLYWYRQILGQGPELLVQFQDESVVDDSQLPKDRFSAERLKGVDSTLKIQPAELGDSAMYLCASRPSAANTGELFFGEGSRLTVL.